What follows is one TCR beta chain and its context. This clone showed up just a few times. Its cognate antigen has yet to be identified. No base quality information exists; no much larger clone differs at one position. From the germline V gene (reference sequence), CDR1 is LNHDA and CDR2 is SQIVND. The CDR3, cysteine through phenylalanine, is 14 amino acids long. The only DNA kept is the CDR3, 42 bases in frame from the first base. The germline V end is reduced by 6 bases and the J end by 2 bases; junction bases left unmatched: 3. The library came from PCR. These reads were obtained on an Illumina HiSeq 4000. High-throughput sequencing was used to profile the TCR beta-chain CDR3 region of every patient. The authors processed their data as follows. Drawing on CDR3 differences between clinicopathological groups, the researchers built a classifier meant to tell apart patients with distant-metastatic papillary thyroid cancer. The Shannon index was used to assess repertoire diversity, and the Morisita-Horn index was used to assess tumor-blood repertoire similarity. The raw public data were reprocessed by TCRdb itself: fastp quality trimming at Q25, MiXCR clonotype calling, in-frame beta chains only. TCRdb's processing, not the authors' own work, is the source of the V and J calls. Present in this sample are tens of thousands of clones, 25% to 35% of which were seen just once. The ten largest clones add up to about a sixth of the sample.

No patient had received any treatment before thyroid surgery. Using T-cell receptor beta sequencing, the study looked back at clinical samples from patients collected from about 2011 to 2018. This specimen belongs to a study of metastatic and nonmetastatic thyroid tumors (TCRdb year 2020). Some background on the complete study: Repertoires from peripheral blood and from tumor or nodule tissue samples of malignant and benign thyroid patients were compared. Overall study outcomes, separate from this receptor: TCR beta diversity was reported as significantly higher in malignant tumors than in benign nodules, in both blood and tumor samples.

Sequencing was performed on blood. The sequence was collected from a female donor with papillary thyroid cancer or a benign thyroid nodule (not recorded which). Some clones in this sample may be carry-over from other donors' samples. Recombination connected TRBV19 to TRBJ2-7; 11 bases in between match TRBD1. The nucleotide sequence is TGTGCCAGTAGCCGGGACAGGGGGACCTACGAGCAGTACTTC. Translated, this gives CASSRDRGTYEQYF.